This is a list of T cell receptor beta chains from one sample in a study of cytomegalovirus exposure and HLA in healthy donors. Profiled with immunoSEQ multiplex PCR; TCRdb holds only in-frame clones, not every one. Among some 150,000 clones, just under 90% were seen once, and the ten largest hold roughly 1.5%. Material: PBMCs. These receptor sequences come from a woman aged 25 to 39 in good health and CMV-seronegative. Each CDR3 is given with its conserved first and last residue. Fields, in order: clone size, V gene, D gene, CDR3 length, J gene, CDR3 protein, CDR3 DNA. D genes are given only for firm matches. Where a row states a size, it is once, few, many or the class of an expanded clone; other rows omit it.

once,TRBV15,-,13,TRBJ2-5,CATSLFERETQYF,TGTGCCACCAGCTTATTCGAACGGGAGACCCAGTACTTC
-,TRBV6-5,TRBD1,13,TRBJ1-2,CASSWTGNYGYTF,TGTGCCAGCAGTTGGACAGGGAACTATGGCTACACCTTC
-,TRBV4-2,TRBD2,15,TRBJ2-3,CASSQTSGGTDTQYF,TGTGCCAGCAGCCAAACTAGCGGGGGCACAGATACGCAGTATTTT
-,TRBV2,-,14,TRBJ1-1,CASSERSRDTEAFF,TGTGCCAGCAGTGAACGGTCCCGGGACACTGAAGCTTTCTTT
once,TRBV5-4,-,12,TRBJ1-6,CASSLRNSPLHF,TGTGCCAGCAGCTTGCGGAATTCACCCCTCCACTTT
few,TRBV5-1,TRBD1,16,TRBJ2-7,CASSLEPGQGADEQYF,TGCGCCAGCAGCTTGGAACCGGGACAGGGGGCGGACGAGCAGTACTTC
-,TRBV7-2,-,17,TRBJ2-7,CASSLGVGQTSSYEQYF,TGTGCCAGCAGCTTAGGCGTCGGGCAGACTAGCTCCTACGAGCAGTACTTC
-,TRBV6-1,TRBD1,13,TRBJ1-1,CASSDLGQAEAFF,TGTGCCAGCAGTGACCTCGGACAGGCCGAAGCTTTCTTT
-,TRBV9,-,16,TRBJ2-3,CASSPLQVFVTDTQYF,TGTGCCAGCAGCCCCCTACAGGTTTTCGTGACAGATACGCAGTATTTT
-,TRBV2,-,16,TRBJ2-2,CASSVRNWGGGGELFF,TGTGCCAGCAGTGTAAGAAATTGGGGAGGTGGCGGGGAGCTGTTTTTT
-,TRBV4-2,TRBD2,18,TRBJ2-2,CASSQESHGGFFAGELFF,TGTGCCAGCAGCCAAGAAAGTCACGGGGGGTTTTTCGCCGGGGAGCTGTTTTTT
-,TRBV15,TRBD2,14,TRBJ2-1,CATSPRGGLDEQFF,TGTGCCACCAGCCCTCGGGGGGGCCTTGATGAGCAGTTCTTC
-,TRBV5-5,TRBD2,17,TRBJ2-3,CASSHGTITSSTNTQYF,TGTGCCAGCAGCCACGGGACTATCACATCTAGCACGAATACGCAGTATTTT
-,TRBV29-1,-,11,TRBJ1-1,CSVDRNTEAFF,TGCAGCGTTGACAGGAACACTGAAGCTTTCTTT